A selection of T cell receptor beta chains follows, all from one sample in a study of blood T cell repertoires in COVID-19. Sequencing used immunoSEQ multiplex PCR; TCRdb keeps in-frame clones, though not all of them. In the table there are about 200,000 clones, roughly nine tenths of which are singletons. Sequenced input: peripheral blood. The source is a woman between 65 and 79 years old with acute or convalescent COVID-19. Both conserved end residues are part of each CDR3. The order of the fields is V gene, J gene, clone size, D gene, CDR3 protein, CDR3 DNA. The D gene is left open where the match is weak. The listing skips clone size in some rows; elsewhere it reads once, few, many or a size class.

>TRBV28|TRBJ1-5|NA|NA
CASSAPGSYSNQPQHF
TGTGCCAGCAGCGCCCCGGGTAGTTATAGCAATCAGCCCCAGCATTTT
>TRBV20-1|TRBJ2-5|NA|NA
CSAARETQYF
TGCAGTGCTGCGCGCGAGACCCAGTACTTC
>TRBV19|TRBJ2-1|once|NA
CASSPRTRRGGNEQFF
TGTGCCAGTAGTCCACGAACGAGGAGGGGGGGGAATGAGCAGTTCTTC
>TRBV5-4|TRBJ2-5|NA|NA
CASSYAETQYF
TGTGCCAGCAGCTATGCGGAGACCCAGTACTTC
>TRBV12-5|TRBJ1-1|NA|NA
CASGLNPDSTEAFF
TGTGCTAGTGGTTTGAACCCCGATAGCACTGAAGCTTTCTTT
>TRBV2|TRBJ1-5|NA|TRBD1
CASSTGGSGNQPQHF
TGTGCCAGTAGTACAGGGGGCAGCGGCAATCAGCCCCAGCATTTT
>TRBV28|TRBJ1-5|NA|NA
CASSLKVAGVVPQHF
TGTGCCAGCAGTTTAAAGGTTGCAGGGGTGGTGCCCCAGCATTTT
>TRBV5-1|TRBJ2-3|NA|TRBD1
CASSSGQGLTDTQYF
TGCGCCAGCAGCTCGGGACAGGGCCTCACAGATACGCAGTATTTT
>TRBV5-1|TRBJ1-1|NA|NA
CASSLVGEMNTEAFF
TGCGCCAGCAGCTTGGTAGGGGAAATGAACACTGAAGCTTTCTTT
>TRBV18|TRBJ2-3|NA|NA
CASYREINTQYF
TGTGCCAGTTATAGAGAAATTAATACGCAGTATTTT
>TRBV27|TRBJ1-1|NA|NA
CASSRVPGLGTEAFF
TGTGCCAGCAGTCGGGTTCCGGGGTTAGGCACTGAAGCTTTCTTT
>TRBV7-2|TRBJ2-5|NA|TRBD1
CASSEDRSRGTQYF
TGTGCCAGCAGCGAGGACAGGTCGAGGGGGACCCAGTACTTC
>TRBV6-1|TRBJ1-4|NA|TRBD1
CASSEMRTGTNEKLFF
TGTGCCAGCAGTGAAATGCGGACAGGGACGAATGAAAAACTGTTTTTT
>TRBV15|TRBJ2-2|NA|NA
CATSRDQLVVFF
TGTGCCACCAGCAGAGATCAGCTAGTGGTGTTTTTT
>TRBV24-1|TRBJ2-1|NA|TRBD2
CATSDRTSGFHEQFF
TGTGCCACCAGTGATCGGACTAGCGGATTTCATGAGCAGTTCTTC
>TRBV5-1|TRBJ1-1|NA|NA
CASSGGDRRNTEAFF
TGCGCCAGCAGCGGGGGAGACAGGAGGAACACTGAAGCTTTCTTT
>TRBV3-1/TRBV3-2|TRBJ1-3|NA|TRBD1
CASSRQGENTIYF
TGTGCCAGCAGCCGGCAGGGGGAGAACACCATATATTTT
>TRBV14|TRBJ1-2|NA|NA
CASSVVGAGNYGYTF
TGTGCCAGCAGCGTCGTTGGGGCTGGGAACTATGGCTACACCTTC
>TRBV6-6|TRBJ2-2|NA|NA
CASRETGSDTGELFF
TGTGCCAGTAGAGAAACAGGGAGTGACACCGGGGAGCTGTTTTTT
>TRBV10-3|TRBJ1-1|NA|TRBD1
CAIRGQGGTEAFF
TGTGCCATCAGGGGACAGGGTGGTACTGAAGCTTTCTTT
>TRBV5-6|TRBJ1-1|NA|NA
CASSLGRQPQAFF
TGTGCCAGCAGCTTGGGACGACAGCCGCAAGCTTTCTTT
>TRBV7-2|TRBJ1-5|NA|NA
CASSLGGGRGWGQPQHF
TGTGCCAGCAGCTTAGGCGGGGGTAGGGGCTGGGGTCAGCCCCAGCATTTT
>TRBV3-1/TRBV3-2|TRBJ1-1|few|NA
CASSQDTETEAFF
TGTGCCAGCAGCCAAGATACAGAGACTGAAGCTTTCTTT
>TRBV9|TRBJ2-3|NA|NA
CASSVLEGDTQYF
TGTGCCAGCAGCGTATTAGAGGGAGATACGCAGTATTTT
>TRBV2|TRBJ1-2|once|NA
CASRNRVQRYGYTF
TGTGCCAGCAGGAACAGGGTCCAGCGCTATGGCTACACCTTC
>TRBV5-6|TRBJ1-2|NA|NA
CASSLVRGSGYTF
TGTGCCAGCAGCTTGGTTCGTGGGAGCGGCTACACCTTC
>TRBV5-1|TRBJ1-1|NA|NA
CASSPVVQANTEAFF
TGCGCCAGCAGCCCCGTTGTACAGGCGAACACTGAAGCTTTCTTT
>TRBV5-1|TRBJ2-7|NA|TRBD1
CASSSGQGASSGYYEQYF
TGCGCCAGCAGCTCTGGACAGGGGGCTTCGTCCGGGTATTACGAGCAGTACTTC
>TRBV2|TRBJ1-4|NA|NA
CASSREGGTNEKLFF
TGTGCCAGCAGTAGAGAGGGAGGAACTAATGAAAAACTGTTTTTT
>TRBV11-1|TRBJ1-4|NA|NA
CASSGARGIEEKLFF
TGTGCCAGCAGCGGTGCCAGGGGAATTGAGGAAAAACTGTTTTTT
>TRBV28|TRBJ2-2|NA|TRBD1
CASSPPYRGRGSGELFF
TGTGCCAGCAGCCCACCTTACAGGGGGCGAGGGTCCGGGGAGCTGTTTTTT
>TRBV7-2|TRBJ2-5|NA|TRBD2
CASSFGSGGETQYF
TGTGCCAGCAGCTTTGGTAGCGGGGGAGAGACCCAGTACTTC
>TRBV5-5|TRBJ1-4|NA|NA
CASSLPGGEKLFF
TGTGCCAGCAGCTTACCGGGGGGCGAAAAACTGTTTTTT